This is a list of T cell receptor beta chains from one sample in a study of CD8+ T cells in alopecia areata. Produced via immunoSEQ multiplex PCR; TCRdb's table is partial and in-frame only. Of about 160,000 clones listed, under 70% are singletons. The material was CD4+ T cells sorted from blood, obtained at week 4, from a patient treated with tofacitinib. Receptors were obtained from a human donor with alopecia areata. CDR3s include the opening cysteine and the closing phenylalanine or tryptophan. A D gene is named only where the DNA matches it firmly. A row's size may be missing; if present it is once, few, many or a size class.

cdr3_nt,cdr3_aa,d_call,cdr3_length,v_call,clone_size,j_call
TGCGCCAGCAAGGAGACAGGGAACACCGGGGAGCTGTTTTTT,CASKETGNTGELFF,NA,14,TRBV5-1,NA,TRBJ2-2
TGTGCCAGCCAAGCATCTGCAGATACGCAGTATTTT,CASQASADTQYF,NA,12,TRBV6-6,NA,TRBJ2-3
TGTGCCAGCAGTTACTCCCGGCAGATTAGCAATCAGCCCCAGCATTTT,CASSYSRQISNQPQHF,NA,16,TRBV6-6,NA,TRBJ1-5
TGTGCCATCAGTGAGTCGACAACCCAGTACTTC,CAISESTTQYF,NA,11,TRBV10-3,NA,TRBJ2-5
TGTGCCAGCAGCGTATTGGACTCGAGCAGGGAGCAGTACTTC,CASSVLDSSREQYF,NA,14,TRBV9,NA,TRBJ2-7
TGTGCCTGCGACGGGGGTTCAGGGAATTCACCCCTCCACTTT,CACDGGSGNSPLHF,NA,14,TRBV7-9,NA,TRBJ1-6
TGCAGCGTCGTCACCTCAGGGAGAGAGACCCAGTACTTC,CSVVTSGRETQYF,NA,13,TRBV29-1,once,TRBJ2-5
TGTGCCTGGAGTTTGAGAAACTATGGCTACACCTTC,CAWSLRNYGYTF,NA,12,TRBV30,NA,TRBJ1-2
TGTGCCTGGAGTGTACAAAGGGGTCAGCCCCAGCATTTT,CAWSVQRGQPQHF,NA,13,TRBV30,NA,TRBJ1-5
TGCAGCGCAGGGACAGGGGGCTCGTTCTTC,CSAGTGGSFF,TRBD1,10,TRBV29-1,NA,TRBJ2-1
TGTGCTAGTGGTCGAGGGGAAGTGGGCAAAAACATTCAGTACTTC,CASGRGEVGKNIQYF,NA,15,TRBV12-5,NA,TRBJ2-4
TGCGCCAGCAGCTTGGTGGAGATGGGAGATGGCTACACCTTC,CASSLVEMGDGYTF,NA,14,TRBV5-1,once,TRBJ1-2
TGCGCCAGCAGCTTGGACCCGAACACTGAAGCTTTCTTT,CASSLDPNTEAFF,NA,13,TRBV5-1,few,TRBJ1-1
TGTGCCAGCAGCGGGGGCACAGATACGCAGTATTTT,CASSGGTDTQYF,NA,12,TRBV5-4,NA,TRBJ2-3
TGCAGCGTTTCAGGGGTGCAGGACCAAGAGACCCAGTACTTC,CSVSGVQDQETQYF,NA,14,TRBV29-1,once,TRBJ2-5
TGCGCCAGCAGCCCCTACCGGGGGGAGACCCAGTACTTC,CASSPYRGETQYF,NA,13,TRBV5-1,once,TRBJ2-5
TGCAGCGTTCACTTGGGCAGGGGATCCGAAAAACTGTTTTTT,CSVHLGRGSEKLFF,NA,14,TRBV29-1,NA,TRBJ1-4
TGCGCCAGCAGCTTGGGCGGAGCCTCCACAGATACGCAGTATTTT,CASSLGGASTDTQYF,NA,15,TRBV5-1,NA,TRBJ2-3
TGCGCCAGCAGCTTAGATCCCAGTACCTCTCGAGAGACCCAGTACTTC,CASSLDPSTSRETQYF,NA,16,TRBV4-1,NA,TRBJ2-5
TGTGCCAGCTCACCGCCGGGGACAGGGGACACTGAAGCTTTCTTT,CASSPPGTGDTEAFF,TRBD1,15,TRBV18,NA,TRBJ1-1
TGTGCCAGCACCGCCACGGGTGCCCCTAGCACAGATACGCAGTATTTT,CASTATGAPSTDTQYF,NA,16,TRBV9,NA,TRBJ2-3
TGTGCCAGCAGCAAGATTGGTACAGGGGTTAGCAATCAGCCCCAGCATTTT,CASSKIGTGVSNQPQHF,TRBD1,17,TRBV7-8,NA,TRBJ1-5
TGCAGCGCCGGAACTGGGAATGAAAAACTGTTTTTT,CSAGTGNEKLFF,NA,12,TRBV29-1,NA,TRBJ1-4
TGCAGCCCGACCGTAGCGAATGAGCAGTTCTTC,CSPTVANEQFF,NA,11,TRBV29-1,NA,TRBJ2-1
TGCAGCGGCGGGACAGCACCTCCAGATACGCAGTATTTT,CSGGTAPPDTQYF,NA,13,TRBV29-1,NA,TRBJ2-3
TGCGCCAGCAGCTTGACGGGGGAAAGGTCACCCCTCCACTTT,CASSLTGERSPLHF,NA,14,TRBV5-1,NA,TRBJ1-6
TGTGCCAGCAGTGACACGTTTGGGGGAGGCTTCCGAGAGACCCAGTACTTC,CASSDTFGGGFRETQYF,NA,17,TRBV25-1,NA,TRBJ2-5
TGTGCCAGCAGCATACCGGGGGGGCGGCAGTTCTTC,CASSIPGGRQFF,TRBD2,12,TRBV9,NA,TRBJ2-1
TGTGCCAGCAGCCCGAGGACCAGCTCCTACGAGCAGTACTTC,CASSPRTSSYEQYF,NA,14,TRBV9,few,TRBJ2-7
TGCGCCAGCAGCCTAGCTGGTGAGCAGTTCTTC,CASSLAGEQFF,NA,11,TRBV4-1,NA,TRBJ2-1
TGTGCCAGCAGCGTTTTGGGCTCTGGGGCCAACGTCCTGACTTTC,CASSVLGSGANVLTF,NA,15,TRBV9,NA,TRBJ2-6
TGTGCCTGGATGAAGGGCTATGGCTACACCTTC,CAWMKGYGYTF,NA,11,TRBV30,few,TRBJ1-2
TGTGCCACCCGGACAGGGACGTCCTACGAGCAGTACTTC,CATRTGTSYEQYF,TRBD1,13,TRBV2,NA,TRBJ2-7
TGTGCCAGCAGCTTCGGGGGGGCCTCCGGGCAGCCCCAGCATTTT,CASSFGGASGQPQHF,NA,15,TRBV5-4,NA,TRBJ1-5
TGTGCCAGCAGCTTTACAGGGAGCACTGAGCAGTTCTTC,CASSFTGSTEQFF,NA,13,TRBV11-2,NA,TRBJ2-1
TGTGCCAGCAGTGAGCAGACAGTGAGCAATCAGCCCCAGCATTTT,CASSEQTVSNQPQHF,NA,15,TRBV2,few,TRBJ1-5
TGTGCCAGTAGTATGCTAGCGGGGGGGCCGCCCGGGGAGCTGTTTTTT,CASSMLAGGPPGELFF,TRBD2,16,TRBV19,NA,TRBJ2-2
TGTGCCAGCAGCCCGGGACAGCCACGCTCTGGAAACACCATATATTTT,CASSPGQPRSGNTIYF,TRBD1,16,TRBV5-4,NA,TRBJ1-3
TGTGCCAGCAGCGGGCGCTTGAGCGGGGGAACCTACAATGAGCAGTTCTTC,CASSGRLSGGTYNEQFF,TRBD2,17,TRBV7-6,few,TRBJ2-1
TGTGCCAGCAGCTTTACAGGGCTGGGGAACACTGAAGCTTTCTTT,CASSFTGLGNTEAFF,NA,15,TRBV7-3,NA,TRBJ1-1
TGCAGCGTTCGGTCCGGAGCCTTGGACACTGAAGCTTTCTTT,CSVRSGALDTEAFF,NA,14,TRBV29-1,few,TRBJ1-1
TGTGCCAGCAGCCCCGGTTCCCAAGGACAGGGTCTGAACACTGAAGCTTTCTTT,CASSPGSQGQGLNTEAFF,TRBD1,18,TRBV9,NA,TRBJ1-1
TGCAGCGTCGTCACCCTGGGGACTGAAGCTTTCTTT,CSVVTLGTEAFF,NA,12,TRBV29-1,NA,TRBJ1-1
TGTGCCTGGAGAGGGTCAGGCCGCTCCTACGAGCAGTACTTC,CAWRGSGRSYEQYF,NA,14,TRBV30,NA,TRBJ2-7
TGTGCCAGCAGCCTCGCGACTAGAGTTCAAGAGACCCAGTACTTC,CASSLATRVQETQYF,NA,15,TRBV7-9,NA,TRBJ2-5
TGCGCCAGCAGTTTGGTCGGACCAGCCTCAGAAGAGACCCAGTACTTC,CASSLVGPASEETQYF,NA,16,TRBV5-1,NA,TRBJ2-5
TGCAGCGTTGGCACCATCGTTACCGGGGAGCTGTTTTTT,CSVGTIVTGELFF,NA,13,TRBV29-1,NA,TRBJ2-2
TGTGCCAGCAGCATACCGACAGGGAACACTGAAGCTTTCTTT,CASSIPTGNTEAFF,NA,14,TRBV21-1,few,TRBJ1-1
TGCAGCGTTGAAAAGTTACGGTCTACTGAAGCTTTCTTT,CSVEKLRSTEAFF,NA,13,TRBV29-1,few,TRBJ1-1